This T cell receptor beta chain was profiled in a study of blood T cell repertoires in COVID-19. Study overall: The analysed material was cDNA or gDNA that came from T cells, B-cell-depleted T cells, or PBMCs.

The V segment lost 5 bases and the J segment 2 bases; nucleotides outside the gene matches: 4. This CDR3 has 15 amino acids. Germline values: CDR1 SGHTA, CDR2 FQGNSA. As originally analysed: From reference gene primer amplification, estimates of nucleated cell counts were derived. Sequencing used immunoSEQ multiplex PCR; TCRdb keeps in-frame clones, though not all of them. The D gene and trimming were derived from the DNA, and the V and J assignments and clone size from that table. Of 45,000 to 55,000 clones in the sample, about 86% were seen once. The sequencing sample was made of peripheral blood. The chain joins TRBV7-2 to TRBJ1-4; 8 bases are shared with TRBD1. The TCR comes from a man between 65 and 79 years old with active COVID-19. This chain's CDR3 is CASSPRTGTNEKLFF. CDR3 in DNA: TGTGCCAGCAGCCCCAGGACAGGGACTAATGAAAAACTGTTTTTT.